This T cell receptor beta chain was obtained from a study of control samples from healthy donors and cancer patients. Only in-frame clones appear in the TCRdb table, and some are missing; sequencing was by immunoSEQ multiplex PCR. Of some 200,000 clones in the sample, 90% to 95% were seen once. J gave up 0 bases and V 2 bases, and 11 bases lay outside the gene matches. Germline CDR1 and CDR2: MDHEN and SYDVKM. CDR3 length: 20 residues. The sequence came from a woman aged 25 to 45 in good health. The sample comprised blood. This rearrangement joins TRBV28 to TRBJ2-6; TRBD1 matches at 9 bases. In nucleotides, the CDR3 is TGTGCCAGCAGTTTAGACCAACAATGGGACAGGGTCTCTGGGGCCAACGTCCTGACTTTC. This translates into CASSLDQQWDRVSGANVLTF.